The 30 T cell receptor beta chains below come from one sample, sequenced in a study of blood T cell repertoires in COVID-19 (dated by TCRdb to about 2020). Receptors were amplified or captured by the immunoSEQ multiplex PCR assay. TCRdb mirrors the immuneACCESS table, restricted to in-frame sequences. Some clones are absent from its copies; in checked studies, under half trace to an unresolved V gene, and the reason for the others is unknown. This sample has 250,000 to 400,000 clones in its table, and more than 75% of those were observed once. The ten largest account for about 5% of the sample. What was sequenced was PBMCs or T cells enriched from blood (not recorded which). The receptors here all came from a woman in her 30s who had recovered from COVID-19.

The CDR3 region is CASRMRVRKGYTF. CDR3 nucleotides: TGTGCCAGCAGAATGAGGGTACGGAAAGGCTACACCTTC. V is TRBV6-4 and J is TRBJ1-2; D unresolved. This CDR3 is 13 amino acids long. The germline gives CDR1 MRHNA, CDR2 SNTAGT. V was trimmed by 6 bases and J by 8 bases, leaving 16 bases between them.

The CDR3 loop reads CASSLDRGDGYTF. CDR3 coding DNA: TGTGCCAGCAGCTTAGATCGGGGTGATGGCTACACCTTC. The chain employs TRBV11-2 and TRBJ1-2; D is ambiguous. This CDR3 region has 13 residues. Deletions cut 0 bases from V and 6 bases from J, with 8 bases between. Germline assignment: CDR1 SGHAT and CDR2 FQNNGV.

V is TRBV10-3 and J is TRBJ2-2; the match to TRBD1 covers 9 bases. Germline assignment: CDR1 ENHRY and CDR2 SYGVKD. The V segment lost 3 bases and the J segment 7 bases; nucleotides outside the gene matches: 6. There are 15 residues in the CDR3. CDR3 nucleotides: TGTGCCATCAGTGAAACCGGGACAGGGCGCGGGGAGCTGTTTTTT. It yields the protein CAISETGTGRGELFF.

This chain connects TRBV10-3 to TRBJ1-5, with a possible D match to TRBD1 (5 bases). This CDR3 is built from 18 residues. The germline V gene has CDR1 ENHRY and CDR2 SYGVKD. The germline V and J ends were trimmed by 3 bases and 0 bases, with 18 bases remaining between them. CDR3 protein: CAISETRGGGISNQPQHF. CDR3 in DNA: TGTGCCATCAGTGAAACAAGGGGTGGAGGGATTAGCAATCAGCCCCAGCATTTT.

The gene calls are TRBV28 and TRBJ1-1, with 10 bases aligning to TRBD1. Germline-derived CDR1 and CDR2 are MDHEN and SYDVKM. V was pared by 7 bases and J by 1 base, with 9 bases of the junction left unmatched. The CDR3 extends over 16 amino acids. CDR3 in DNA: TGTGCCAGCACCATATCGGACAGGGGGGGGAACACTGAAGCTTTCTTT. It encodes CASTISDRGGNTEAFF.

The chain carries TRBV25-1 and TRBJ1-4, with 9 bases aligning to TRBD1. V trimming: 6 bases; J trimming: 8 bases; junction bases outside the gene matches: 4. The germline V gene has CDR1 MGHDK and CDR2 SYGVNS. The CDR3 is 13 residues long. The CDR3 reads CASRQGAREKLFF. CDR3 DNA: TGTGCCAGCAGACAGGGGGCCCGGGAAAAACTGTTTTTT.

The rearrangement uses TRBV5-6 and TRBJ1-2; 9 positions agree with TRBD1. V gave up 8 bases and J gave up 2 bases; unmatched junction bases: 4. Germline V lookup: CDR1 SGHDT, CDR2 YYEEEE. CDR3 length: 13 residues. CDR3 nucleotide sequence: TGTGCCAGTCACAGGGGGCGAAACTATGGCTACACCTTC. It codes for CASHRGRNYGYTF.

The rearrangement links TRBV4-2 to TRBJ2-7, with 11 nucleotides matching TRBD1. This CDR3 is 14 amino acids long. Trimming took 1 base from V and 5 from J; bases not matched to a gene: 1. The germline CDR1 and CDR2 sequences are LGHNA and YNFKEQ. The CDR3, as DNA: TGTGCCAGCAGCCAAGGGACAGGGGGCGACGAGCAGTACTTC. Protein sequence: CASSQGTGGDEQYF.

This clone was detected only once. The genes are TRBV2 and TRBJ2-5; the match to TRBD1 covers 10 bases. The CDR3 has 13 amino acids. Germline CDR1 reads SNHLY; CDR2 reads FYNNEI. Trimming removed 4 bases from V and 5 bases from J; junction bases left unmatched: 1. CDR3 region: CASSGGQGETQYF. CDR3 sequence (DNA): TGTGCCAGCAGTGGGGGACAGGGGGAGACCCAGTACTTC.

This clone showed up just a few times. The chain uses TRBV27 and TRBJ1-2; 8 positions agree with TRBD1. V lost 6 bases to trimming and J lost 4 bases; unmatched junction nucleotides: 10. The CDR3 length is 15 residues. CDR1 and CDR2 from the germline V gene are MNHEY and SMNVEV (reference sequence). The CDR3 DNA reads TGTGCCAGCAGCCGGACAGGGCAGTGGAGCTATGGCTACACCTTC. Residues: CASSRTGQWSYGYTF.

This clone was counted once. V gene TRBV11-2 combines with J gene TRBJ1-2; D unclear. Germline CDR1 SGHAT, CDR2 FQNNGV. V was trimmed by 1 base and J by 1 base, leaving 10 bases between them. The CDR3 covers 15 residues. The CDR3 nucleotides are TGTGCCAGCAGCTTAGTGGGCCGGGGTAACTATGGCTACACCTTC. It is translated as CASSLVGRGNYGYTF.

This clone was counted only a few times. The chain links TRBV7-9 to TRBJ2-7; D might be TRBD2 (5 bases). The CDR3 contains 15 residues. CDR1 is SEHNR and CDR2 is FQNEAQ in the germline V gene (reference sequence). The V gene lost 0 bases and the J gene lost 0 bases, with 9 bases spanning the gap. As DNA, the CDR3 is TGTGCCAGCAGCTTAGCGGGCCTAGCCTCCTACGAGCAGTACTTC. Its protein is CASSLAGLASYEQYF.

The rearrangement links TRBV27 to TRBJ2-2; D is possibly TRBD1 (5 bases). This CDR3 is 14 amino acids long. V gave up 6 bases and J gave up 2 bases, with 10 bases separating them. Germline CDR1 and CDR2: MNHEY and SMNVEV (reference sequence). CDR3 loop: CASRRGQNTGELFF. CDR3 nucleotide sequence: TGTGCCAGCAGACGTGGACAAAACACCGGGGAGCTGTTTTTT.

CDR3 DNA: TGTGCCAGCAGTTTAAACAGGGATGGCAATCAGCCCCAGCATTTT. It encodes CASSLNRDGNQPQHF. The chain combines TRBV27 with TRBJ1-5; a weak D match, TRBD1 (6 bases). V was pared by 2 bases and J by 2 bases, with 10 bases between. The V gene's germline CDR1 is MNHEY and CDR2 SMNVEV (reference sequence). The CDR3 contains 15 residues.

This clone was picked up one time. The chain recombines TRBV12-1 with TRBJ1-4; the D segment call TRBD1 is taken from the table without a DNA check. TRBV12-1 is flagged as a pseudogene. The CDR3 is 15 residues long. The CDR3 here is CASSPHRATNEKLFF. The CDR3, as DNA: TGTGCCAGCAGCCCACACAGGGCTACTAATGAAAAACTGTTTTTT.

V usage is TRBV10-3 and J usage is TRBJ2-3, with D hard to call. Germline CDR1 and CDR2: ENHRY and SYGVKD. CDR3 length: 16 amino acids. Trimming took off 2 bases at V and 0 bases at J, with 12 bases between the two ends. The CDR3 nucleotides are TGTGCCATCAGTGAGGCGGCGGCTACTAGCACAGATACGCAGTATTTT. Translating it yields CAISEAAATSTDTQYF.

The chain couples TRBV5-1 to TRBJ1-2; 7 bases fit TRBD1. J lost 8 bases, V lost 7 bases, and 14 bases had no gene match. The CDR3 is 14 residues long. Germline CDR1 SGHRS, CDR2 YFSETQ. Here the CDR3 DNA reads TGCGCCAGCTCCGATTACAGGGGATTGGAGGGCTACACCTTC. Protein: CASSDYRGLEGYTF.

This chain uses TRBV27 with TRBJ1-1; TRBD1 might be the D (5 bases). Trimming left V 7 bases short and J 2 bases short, with 11 bases between. Per the germline V gene, CDR1 is MNHEY and CDR2 is SMNVEV (reference sequence). This CDR3 is built from 13 residues. The CDR3 spells CASNSQGNTEAFF. The CDR3, as DNA: TGTGCCAGCAACTCCCAGGGAAACACTGAAGCTTTCTTT.

The chain is built from TRBV3-1 (or the pseudogene TRBV3-2) and TRBJ1-1; 7 bases agree with TRBD1. V was pared by 3 bases and J by 6 bases, with 13 bases of the junction left unmatched. CDR3 length: 16 residues. CDR1 and CDR2 (germline): LGHDT, YNNKEL (reference sequence). DNA for the CDR3: TGTGCCAGCAGCCAGAGAGGACAGGCCCCCCGCGCTGAAGCTTTCTTT. It is translated as CASSQRGQAPRAEAFF.

This rearrangement joins TRBV29-1 to TRBJ1-2; TRBD1 matches 8 bases. The CDR3 is 13 residues long. From germline, CDR1 is SQVTM and CDR2 ANQGSEA. V shed 3 bases and J 4 bases; nucleotides not matched to a gene: 4. The CDR3 loop is CSVEYGTGYGYTF. CDR3 DNA: TGCAGCGTTGAGTACGGGACAGGCTATGGCTACACCTTC.

The table lists this clone with a count of one. The genes are TRBV7-9 and TRBJ2-7, with TRBD1 matching over 7 bases. The CDR3 sequence is 15 residues long. Germline V gene lookup returns CDR1 SEHNR and CDR2 FQNEAQ (reference sequence). V shed 4 bases and J 0 bases; nucleotides not matched to a gene: 6. The CDR3 region is CASSYVGTVSYEQYF. DNA for the CDR3: TGTGCCAGCAGCTATGTGGGGACAGTCTCCTACGAGCAGTACTTC.

The chain combines TRBV19 with TRBJ2-2; weak D call: TRBD2 (7 bases). V dropped 3 bases and J dropped 4 bases, with 21 bases sitting between them. From germline, CDR1 is LNHDA and CDR2 SQIVND (reference sequence). CDR3 size: 18 residues. The DNA of the CDR3 is TGTGCCAGTAGTATTTTAATAGGGGGAGGGCCCGGCACCGGGGAGCTGTTTTTT. Protein sequence: CASSILIGGGPGTGELFF.

This clone was picked up a small number of times. The J gene is TRBJ1-2, the V gene TRBV4-1; D is ambiguous. The germline V gene encodes CDR1 MGHRA and CDR2 YSYEKL. V was pared by 0 bases and J by 3 bases, with 17 bases between. The CDR3 contains 17 residues. In nucleotides, the CDR3 is TGCGCCAGCAGCCAAGATGAGGTAGGCAGAGATTACTATGGCTACACCTTC. Translation gives CASSQDEVGRDYYGYTF.

This chain uses TRBV4-2 with TRBJ2-7; TRBD2 aligns across 9 bases. Germline loops: CDR1 LGHNA, CDR2 YNFKEQ. V lost 3 bases and J lost 2; bases outside the gene matches: 5. This CDR3 comprises 15 residues. CDR3: CASSQASGVAYEQYF. The CDR3 DNA is TGTGCCAGCAGCCAGGCTAGCGGGGTCGCCTACGAGCAGTACTTC.

The DNA for the CDR3 is TGTGCCAGCAGCTCCCCGGACTGGGTCGCCACTGAAGCTTTCTTT. It yields the protein CASSSPDWVATEAFF. The chain combines TRBV7-9 with TRBJ1-1; D is undetermined. Germline CDR1 and CDR2: SEHNR and FQNEAQ (reference sequence). V shed 4 bases and J shed 4 bases, with 16 bases lying between them. CDR3 length: 15 residues. Using reference TRBV7-9 and TRBJ1-1 for the parts outside the CDR3, the full variable domain is DTGVSQNPRHKITKRGQNVTFRCDPISEHNRLYWYRQTLGQGPEFLTYFQNEAQLEKSRLLSDRFSAERPKGSFSTLEIQRTEQGDSAMYLCASSSPDWVATEAFFGQGTRLTVV.

This chain connects TRBV5-1 to TRBJ2-1; 10 bases are shared with TRBD1. V lost 4 bases and J lost 10; bases outside the gene matches: 5. Germline V gene lookup returns CDR1 SGHRS and CDR2 YFSETQ. This CDR3 has 13 residues. This CDR3 is CASSRQGAGEQFF. In nucleotides, the CDR3 is TGCGCCAGCAGCAGACAGGGGGCTGGGGAGCAGTTCTTC.

The rearrangement links TRBV12-3 or TRBV12-4 to TRBJ1-1; D is ambiguous. The V gene lost 9 bases and the J gene lost 7 bases, with 12 bases spanning the gap. This CDR3 has 11 amino acids. DNA for the CDR3: TGTGCCAGTGGTAGCGAAAGTGAAGCTTTCTTT. The encoded protein is CASGSESEAFF.

This clone was seen a single time. V usage is TRBV23-1 and J usage is TRBJ1-5; 8 positions agree with TRBD1. TRBV23-1 is assigned to the ORF class and has an uncertain function. The CDR3 has 16 amino acids. J lost 3 bases, V lost 3 bases, and 7 bases had no gene match. The DNA for the CDR3 is TGCGCCAGCAGTCATCCTGACAGGGGAGTCAATCAGCCCCAGCATTTT. It codes for CASSHPDRGVNQPQHF.

V is TRBV5-1 and J is TRBJ1-1, with a possible D match to TRBD1 (6 bases). CDR3 length: 15 amino acids. The V end lost 4 bases, the J end lost 0 bases, and 13 bases lay between the germline ends. Germline loops: CDR1 SGHRS, CDR2 YFSETQ. CDR3 nucleotides: TGCGCCAGCAGCGTGACGGGACAACTGAACACTGAAGCTTTCTTT. Protein: CASSVTGQLNTEAFF.

This chain connects TRBV30 to TRBJ1-2; the match to TRBD1 covers 7 bases. This CDR3 region has 14 residues. Germline-derived CDR1 and CDR2 are GTSNPN and SVGIG (reference sequence). V gave up 1 base and J gave up 4 bases; unmatched junction bases: 6. The CDR3 loop is CAWSGDRIRYGYTF. The CDR3 DNA follows: TGTGCCTGGAGTGGGGACAGAATCCGCTATGGCTACACCTTC.